The sequence of this T cell receptor beta chain was determined in a study of T cells and Merkel cell carcinoma outcomes (dated by TCRdb to about 2020). Background on the whole study: The study looked at whether the tumor T-cell repertoire and T-cell density could predict clinical outcome in patients with Merkel cell carcinoma. The full study reports these points: According to the report, clinical outcomes in Merkel cell carcinoma patients could be predicted using T-cell density together with features of the T-cell repertoire.

The table lists this clone with a count of one. Its antigen is unknown. No base-level quality is on record; no much larger clone is a single base apart. V is trimmed back by 6 bases and J by 9 bases, and the junction contains 8 bases that no gene match accounts for. As encoded in the germline V gene, CDR1 is SNHLY while CDR2 is FYNNEI. The CDR3 runs 14 residues from the cysteine to the phenylalanine. The read is trimmed to its CDR3 DNA, 42 bases read in frame from base 1. The samples were taken from patients with Merkel cell carcinoma. The library was prepared using the immunoSEQ multiplex PCR assay. Drawn from immuneACCESS, this table holds only the in-frame rearrangements with V and J called that TCRdb kept. Clones are partly lost; checked studies trace under half to an unresolved V gene and leave the rest unexplained. The table for this sample lists several thousand clones; roughly 79% of them were counted only once. Together, the top ten hold 15% to 20% of the sample.

The source material was tumor tissue from Merkel cell carcinoma. This receptor was taken from a human donor with Merkel cell carcinoma. The rearrangement joined TRBV2 to TRBJ1-6, with TRBD1 identical over 7 junction bases. The DNA reads as follows: TGTGCCAGCAGGGGAACAGGGGCTGGTTCACCCCTCCACTTT. It codes for CASRGTGAGSPLHF.